These 31 T cell receptor beta chains were sequenced from one sample in a study of cytomegalovirus exposure and HLA in healthy donors. PCR used 60 Vbeta primers and 13 Jbeta primers. Method: immunoSEQ multiplex PCR; TCRdb's copy keeps in-frame clones and lacks some. This sample's table has tens of thousands of clones. Sequenced: PBMCs. These receptors all come from a man between 18 and 35 years old in good health and CMV-seropositive.

The chain employs TRBV5-6 and TRBJ1-6; 10 bases fit TRBD1. Losses at the gene ends were 4 bases for V and 12 bases for J; bases not matched to a gene: 4. Germline CDR1 reads SGHDT; CDR2 reads YYEEEE. The CDR3 length is 13 residues. The CDR3 nucleotides read TGTGCCAGCAGCGCGGGACAGGGGCTACCCCTCCACTTT. This sequence encodes CASSAGQGLPLHF.

This chain joins TRBV5-6 and TRBJ2-2; 7 bases map to TRBD1. The ends lost 1 base at V and 3 bases at J; junction bases unmatched: 6. The CDR3 runs to 16 residues. Per the germline V gene, CDR1 is SGHDT and CDR2 is YYEEEE. Here the CDR3 reads CASSLITGAHTGELFF. CDR3 DNA: TGTGCCAGCAGCTTGATAACAGGGGCCCACACCGGGGAGCTGTTTTTT.

V gene TRBV5-1 combines with J gene TRBJ2-1; D perhaps matches TRBD1 (5 bases). V lost 0 bases, J lost 7 bases, and 5 bases lay in between. The CDR3 covers 12 residues. Germline V gene data show CDR1 as SGHRS and CDR2 as YFSETQ. The DNA for the CDR3 is TGCGCCAGCAGCTTGGAGGGGAATGAGCAGTTCTTC. As protein: CASSLEGNEQFF.

This chain links TRBV29-1 with TRBJ1-4; tentatively, D is TRBD1 (6 bases). CDR1 and CDR2 (germline): SQVTM, ANQGSEA. The CDR3 consists of 13 residues. V was cut by 7 bases and J by 5 bases, with 14 bases left in between. The CDR3 nucleotides are TGCAGCGCATTCGCCACAGGGAATGAAAAACTGTTTTTT. Encoded protein: CSAFATGNEKLFF.

This chain connects TRBV25-1 to TRBJ2-3, with D possibly matching TRBD2 (6 bases). With 0 bases removed from V and 2 bases from J, the gap between germline ends came to 12 bases. The CDR3 covers 16 residues. Germline loops: CDR1 MGHDK, CDR2 SYGVNS. This CDR3 reads CASSEYLGLDTDTQYF. DNA of the CDR3: TGTGCCAGCAGTGAATATTTGGGACTTGACACAGATACGCAGTATTTT.

The V and J genes are TRBV11-3 and TRBJ2-2; 9 bases are a match to TRBD1. This CDR3 is built from 16 residues. V shed 5 bases, J shed 5 bases, and the junction held 9 bases outside the gene matches. Germline V gene data show CDR1 as SGHNT and CDR2 as YENEEA. The DNA for the CDR3 is TGTGCCAGCAGCACTACACAGGGGGCCGGGACCGGGGAGCTGTTTTTT. It translates to CASSTTQGAGTGELFF. The full variable domain, with the rest looked up from reference TRBV11-3 and TRBJ2-2, is EAGVVQSPRYKIIEKKQPVAFWCNPISGHNTLYWYLQNLGQGPELLIRYENEEAVDDSQLPKDRFSAERLKGVDSTLKIQPAELGDSAVYLCASSTTQGAGTGELFFGEGSRLTVL.

The chain couples TRBV28 to TRBJ1-4; TRBD1 matches 7 bases. CDR1 is MDHEN, CDR2 SYDVKM, per germline. J gave up 5 bases and V 6 bases, and 3 bases lay outside the gene matches. This CDR3 spans 13 amino acids. CDR3 sequence reads: CASSRGKNEKLFF. CDR3 in DNA: TGTGCCAGCAGCAGGGGGAAGAATGAAAAACTGTTTTTT. Variable domain in full (rest from reference TRBV28 and TRBJ1-4): DVKVTQSSRYLVKRTGEKVFLECVQDMDHENMFWYRQDPGLGLRLIYFSYDVKMKEKGDIPEGYSVSREKKERFSLILESASTNQTSMYLCASSRGKNEKLFFGSGTQLSVL.

The CDR3 nucleotides are TGCAGTGCTAGTCCGGTCGGGGAGCTGTTTTTT. Its protein is CSASPVGELFF. The chain has TRBV20-1 and TRBJ2-2; unclear D gene. V lost 3 bases and J lost 7, with 6 bases in between. CDR3 length: 11 residues. Per germline, CDR1 DFQATT and CDR2 SNEGSKA (reference sequence).

About this clone: This same CDR3 is encoded by further DNA sequences in the sample. The chain links TRBV29-1 to TRBJ1-2, with a possible D match to TRBD1 (5 bases). The CDR3 covers 13 residues. Trimming left V 4 bases short and J 3 bases short, with 12 bases between. Germline CDR1 SQVTM, CDR2 ANQGSEA. The CDR3 sequence is CSVGGREDYGYTF. For the CDR3, the DNA is TGCAGCGTTGGTGGCAGGGAAGACTATGGCTACACCTTC.

The V and J genes are TRBV5-5 and TRBJ2-7; 9 bases map to TRBD1. V was pared by 2 bases and J by 4 bases, with 4 bases of the junction left unmatched. CDR1 and CDR2 (germline): SGHKS, YYEKEE (reference sequence). The CDR3 totals 14 residues. The CDR3 spells CASSFRDREYEQYF. Written as DNA, the CDR3 is TGTGCCAGCAGCTTCCGGGACAGGGAATACGAGCAGTACTTC.

V gene TRBV11-2 combines with J gene TRBJ1-4, with 9 bases fitting TRBD1. Germline V lookup: CDR1 SGHAT, CDR2 FQNNGV. V was pared by 3 bases and J by 6 bases, with 2 bases of the junction left unmatched. The CDR3 sequence is 14 residues long. CDR3 protein: CASSLGQGYEKLFF. The CDR3 DNA reads as TGTGCCAGCAGCTTGGGACAGGGATATGAAAAACTGTTTTTT.

The gene calls are TRBV9 and TRBJ2-6; D uncertain. Germline CDR1 and CDR2: SGDLS and YYNGEE. V lost 2 bases to trimming and J lost 2 bases, with 5 bases between them. The CDR3 sequence is 14 residues long. The DNA for the CDR3 is TGTGCCAGCAGCGTGGGCCCTGGGGCCAACGTCCTGACTTTC. It translates to CASSVGPGANVLTF.

V usage is TRBV6-1 and J usage is TRBJ1-5, with D maybe TRBD1 (5 bases). This CDR3 comprises 14 residues. The germline V gene encodes CDR1 MNHNS and CDR2 SASEGT. V was pared by 10 bases and J by 2 bases, with 15 bases between. CDR3 protein: CAIQTGKGNQPQHF. Here the CDR3 DNA reads TGTGCCATTCAAACAGGAAAGGGCAATCAGCCCCAGCATTTT.

This chain uses TRBV11-2 with TRBJ2-5, with 8 bases matching TRBD1. Germline V CDR1 and CDR2: SGHAT, FQNNGV. Trimming took 4 bases from V and 2 from J; bases not matched to a gene: 6. The CDR3 sequence is 15 residues long. CDR3 protein: CASSYRTGTQETQYF. The DNA for the CDR3 is TGTGCCAGCAGCTATAGGACAGGGACGCAAGAGACCCAGTACTTC.

The CDR3 coding sequence is TGTGCCAGCAGTTCTAGCGGGAGGCCCTCTAGGCCCTACGAGCAGTACTTC. This sequence encodes CASSSSGRPSRPYEQYF. The rearrangement uses TRBV28 and TRBJ2-7; 11 bases agree with TRBD2. The CDR3 covers 17 residues. CDR1 is MDHEN, CDR2 SYDVKM, per germline. Losses at the gene ends were 4 bases for V and 2 bases for J; bases not matched to a gene: 10.

The V gene is TRBV11-2, the J gene TRBJ1-1; maybe TRBD1 (6 bases). The CDR3 is made up of 16 amino acids. CDR1 and CDR2 from the germline V gene are SGHAT and FQNNGV. V lost 4 bases to trimming and J lost 4 bases, with 19 bases between them. The CDR3 coding sequence is TGTGCCAGCAGCTCCTTCCGGCAGGGGAGAACCACTGAAGCTTTCTTT. Translating gives CASSSFRQGRTTEAFF.

The chain joins TRBV27 to TRBJ1-1, with a tentative D call TRBD1 (5 bases). Germline loops: CDR1 MNHEY, CDR2 SMNVEV (reference sequence). The V end lost 6 bases, the J end lost 10 bases, and 15 bases lay between the germline ends. CDR3 length equals 12 residues. The CDR3 DNA reads as TGTGCCAGCAGCGGCTACTTGACAGCAGCTTTCTTT. Translated: CASSGYLTAAFF.

The rearrangement joins TRBV13 to TRBJ1-3; possible D gene TRBD1, 5 bases. CDR1 is PRHDT and CDR2 is FYEKMQ in the germline V gene (reference sequence). The CDR3 runs to 14 residues. V was pared by 0 bases and J by 3 bases, with 6 bases between. The CDR3 DNA reads TGTGCCAGCAGCTTAGGCAGGGATGGAAACACCATATATTTT. It is translated as CASSLGRDGNTIYF.

The chain has TRBV4-1 and TRBJ2-3, with 13 bases lining up with TRBD2. This CDR3 spans 17 amino acids. Looked up from germline, CDR1 is MGHRA and CDR2 is YSYEKL. V dropped 4 bases and J dropped 0; count of bases not matched to a gene: 4. The CDR3 loop is CASSLRTSGGSTDTQYF. The CDR3, as DNA: TGCGCCAGCAGCCTCCGGACTAGCGGGGGAAGCACAGATACGCAGTATTTT.

The chain carries TRBV5-1 and TRBJ2-2; D may be TRBD2 (5 bases). This CDR3 comprises 16 residues. Germline assignment: CDR1 SGHRS and CDR2 YFSETQ. With 0 bases removed from V and 3 bases from J, the gap between germline ends came to 12 bases. The DNA of the CDR3 is TGCGCCAGCAGCTTGGATGGGGAGAGTGACACCGGGGAGCTGTTTTTT. It translates to CASSLDGESDTGELFF.

Here the CDR3 reads CASSQGSGGSTDTQYF. Written as DNA, the CDR3 is TGTGCCAGCAGTCAGGGGAGCGGGGGGAGCACAGATACGCAGTATTTT. The chain joins TRBV7-9 to TRBJ2-3; 9 nucleotides align to TRBD2. V shed 6 bases, J shed 0 bases, and the junction held 7 bases outside the gene matches. CDR3 size: 16 residues. Germline lookup yields CDR1 SEHNR and CDR2 FQNEAQ (reference sequence).

The chain recombines TRBV5-1 with TRBJ2-7, with a tentative D call TRBD1 (6 bases). The germline gives CDR1 SGHRS, CDR2 YFSETQ. CDR3 size: 14 residues. The V and J ends lost 6 bases and 0 bases respectively, with 13 bases between them. As DNA, the CDR3 is TGCGCCAGCACTCCCTTGGACAGCTCCTACGAGCAGTACTTC. Translated, it gives CASTPLDSSYEQYF.

The rearrangement links TRBV5-4 to TRBJ1-3; TRBD1 agrees at 8 bases. The CDR3 covers 16 residues. Germline CDR1 SGHNT, CDR2 YYREEE (reference sequence). V gave up 2 bases and J gave up 0 bases; unmatched junction bases: 4. The CDR3 bases are TGTGCCAGCAGCTTCGACAGGGGACACTCTGGAAACACCATATATTTT. Translating gives CASSFDRGHSGNTIYF.

The rearrangement uses TRBV5-1 and TRBJ2-3; D remains unclear. The V end was cut by 4 bases, the J end by 1 base, with 4 bases between. CDR1 and CDR2 (germline): SGHRS, YFSETQ. The CDR3 covers 12 residues. The CDR3 region has the DNA TGCGCCAGCAGCCGAGGCACAGATACGCAGTATTTT. It codes for CASSRGTDTQYF.

J is TRBJ2-7 and V is TRBV25-1; 11 bases are a match to TRBD2. CDR3 length equals 16 residues. Germline lookup yields CDR1 MGHDK and CDR2 SYGVNS. V dropped 3 bases and J dropped 3; count of bases not matched to a gene: 7. CDR3 coding DNA: TGTGCCAGCAGTGATTCCCGACTAGCGGGGAGCTACGAGCAGTACTTC. As protein: CASSDSRLAGSYEQYF.

This chain uses TRBV5-4 with TRBJ2-1; TRBD1 might be the D (5 bases). CDR3 length: 13 amino acids. CDR1 and CDR2 from the germline V gene are SGHNT and YYREEE (reference sequence). V was cut by 0 bases and J by 8 bases, with 9 bases left in between. CDR3 loop: CASSLGRDDEQFF. In DNA form, the CDR3 reads TGTGCCAGCAGCTTGGGCAGGGATGATGAGCAGTTCTTC.

In DNA, the CDR3 is TGTGCCAGCAGTGCCCAGGGCAATCAGCCCCAGCATTTT. It encodes CASSAQGNQPQHF. The genes are TRBV2 and TRBJ1-5, with D hard to call. CDR3 length equals 13 residues. The germline V gene has CDR1 SNHLY and CDR2 FYNNEI. Deletions cut 4 bases from V and 2 bases from J, with 6 bases between.

The rearrangement uses TRBV29-1 and TRBJ1-2; D possibly corresponds to TRBD1 (6 bases). This CDR3 region has 11 residues. Germline assignment: CDR1 SQVTM and CDR2 ANQGSEA. V lost 4 bases to trimming and J lost 8 bases, with 11 bases between them. The CDR3: CSVGVGGGYTF. In nucleotides, the CDR3 is TGCAGCGTTGGGGTTGGGGGCGGCTACACCTTC.

The rearrangement links TRBV11-2 to TRBJ1-6; tentative D call: TRBD1 (6 bases). The length of the CDR3 is 15 residues. CDR1 SGHAT and CDR2 FQNNGV come from the germline V gene. Trimming took 5 bases from V and 7 from J, leaving 15 bases between them. CDR3 sequence reads: CASSPSDTGNSPLHF. DNA of the CDR3: TGTGCCAGCAGCCCCTCCGATACAGGGAATTCACCCCTCCACTTT.

The V and J genes are TRBV10-3 and TRBJ2-7; TRBD1 matches 9 bases. Trimming removed 3 bases from V and 3 bases from J; junction bases left unmatched: 3. Looked up from germline, CDR1 is ENHRY and CDR2 is SYGVKD. The CDR3 spans 14 residues. The CDR3 DNA follows: TGTGCCATCAGTGACCCGGACAGGGGCTACGAGCAGTACTTC. Its protein product is CAISDPDRGYEQYF.

The V and J genes are TRBV7-8 and TRBJ2-2; tentatively, D is TRBD2 (6 bases). The CDR3 extends over 12 amino acids. Germline CDR1 SGHVS, CDR2 FQNEAQ. The CDR3 loop reads CSVRGSTGELFF. The CDR3, as DNA: TGTTCGGTCCGGGGGAGCACCGGGGAGCTGTTTTTT.